A selection of T cell receptor beta chains follows, all from one sample in a study of blood T cell repertoires in COVID-19. The assay was immunoSEQ multiplex PCR, and TCRdb's table has in-frame clones only and misses some. The table has around 280,000 clones, approximately 90% seen once. Sequenced: PBMCs or T cells enriched from blood (not recorded which). Receptor source: a woman between 40 and 50 years old who had recovered from COVID-19. CDR3s include the opening cysteine and the closing phenylalanine or tryptophan. Each record gives: J gene, D gene, V gene, clone size, CDR3 protein, CDR3 DNA. A D gene is named only where the DNA matches it firmly. A row's size may be missing; if present it is once, few, many or a size class.

TRBJ1-1 | TRBD1 | TRBV28 | . | CASSLGGQGANTEAFF | TGTGCCAGCAGCCTAGGGGGACAGGGGGCGAACACTGAAGCTTTCTTT
TRBJ1-5 | TRBD1 | TRBV27 | . | CASRTGQGNNQPQHF | TGTGCCAGCAGGACGGGACAGGGGAACAATCAGCCCCAGCATTTT
TRBJ2-7 | TRBD1 | TRBV28 | . | CASSFRDRSYEQYF | TGTGCCAGCAGTTTTAGGGACAGGTCCTACGAGCAGTACTTC
TRBJ2-1 | TRBD2 | TRBV7-3 | . | CASRPPGLAENEQFF | TGTGCCAGCAGACCGCCCGGACTAGCGGAGAATGAGCAGTTCTTC
TRBJ2-3 | TRBD2 | TRBV11-2 | . | CASSPRELAGGDTQYF | TGTGCCAGCAGCCCGCGGGAGCTAGCGGGAGGAGATACGCAGTATTTT
TRBJ1-5 | TRBD1 | TRBV2 | . | CASSEDRALQGAFQPQHF | TGTGCCAGCAGTGAAGATCGCGCGCTTCAGGGGGCCTTTCAGCCCCAGCATTTT
TRBJ2-7 | . | TRBV28 | . | CASTIRAGSSYEQYF | TGTGCCAGCACTATCCGGGCGGGCAGCTCCTACGAGCAGTACTTC
TRBJ2-3 | . | TRBV19 | . | CASSIDHAADTQYF | TGTGCCAGTAGTATAGATCATGCGGCAGATACGCAGTATTTT
TRBJ2-3 | . | TRBV7-9 | . | CASSWRLTDTQYF | TGTGCCAGCAGCTGGAGACTGACAGATACGCAGTATTTT
TRBJ1-5 | . | TRBV19 | . | CATRGFRTENQPQHF | TGTGCCACCAGGGGTTTCAGGACAGAAAATCAGCCCCAGCATTTT
TRBJ2-7 | TRBD1 | TRBV6-2/TRBV6-3 | . | CASSLRDRIYEQYF | TGTGCCAGCAGCCTCCGGGACAGGATCTACGAGCAGTACTTC
TRBJ2-7 | TRBD1 | TRBV7-2 | few | CASSLGGQVERNF | TGTGCCAGCAGCTTAGGAGGACAGGTGGAGAGGAACTTC
TRBJ1-4 | . | TRBV5-1 | . | CASSFMGGRGEKLFF | TGCGCCAGCAGCTTTATGGGGGGAAGAGGAGAAAAACTGTTTTTT
TRBJ2-7 | . | TRBV5-1 | . | CASSLGQSYEQYF | TGCGCCAGCAGCTTGGGACAGTCCTACGAGCAGTACTTC
TRBJ2-3 | . | TRBV27 | . | CAPKGRTDTQYF | TGTGCCCCGAAGGGGCGCACAGATACGCAGTATTTT
TRBJ1-6 | . | TRBV28 | . | CASSPTGPPLHF | TGTGCCAGCAGCCCTACAGGGCCGCCCCTCCACTTT
TRBJ2-4 | . | TRBV3-1/TRBV3-2 | . | CASSQFNGLAKNIQYF | TGTGCCAGCAGCCAATTCAACGGACTAGCCAAAAACATTCAGTACTTC
TRBJ2-2 | TRBD1 | TRBV19 | . | CASRRDRANTGELFF | TGTGCCAGTAGACGGGACAGAGCGAACACCGGGGAGCTGTTTTTT
TRBJ2-7 | TRBD2 | TRBV30 | few | CAWVSGGGSSEQYF | TGTGCCTGGGTTAGCGGGGGTGGTTCGAGTGAGCAGTACTTC
TRBJ1-2 | . | TRBV28 | . | CASGTEGYTF | TGTGCCAGCGGCACCGAAGGCTACACCTTC
TRBJ2-1 | TRBD2 | TRBV7-9 | . | CASSLGQVGGLATTDEQFF | TGTGCCAGCAGCTTAGGGCAGGTCGGGGGACTAGCGACGACTGATGAGCAGTTCTTC
TRBJ2-2 | TRBD2 | TRBV7-2 | . | CASTLTSGRNTGELFF | TGTGCCAGCACCTTGACTAGCGGGCGGAACACCGGGGAGCTGTTTTTT
TRBJ1-4 | TRBD1 | TRBV5-4 | once | CASSFGGGASVANEKLFF | TGTGCCAGCAGCTTTGGAGGGGGCGCTTCCGTCGCTAATGAAAAACTGTTTTTT
TRBJ2-3 | TRBD2 | TRBV4-3 | . | CASSQSRTSGRAHF | TGCGCCAGCAGCCAATCCCGGACTAGCGGGAGGGCCCATTTT
TRBJ1-2 | TRBD1 | TRBV24-1 | . | CATSDPGTGADGYTF | TGTGCCACCAGTGATCCGGGAACAGGGGCGGATGGCTACACCTTC
TRBJ1-4 | . | TRBV29-1 | . | CRSGSGDEKLFF | TGCAGATCGGGTTCAGGGGATGAAAAACTGTTTTTT
TRBJ1-1 | . | TRBV5-1 | . | CASSKEPTGIAGTEAFF | TGCGCCAGCAGCAAGGAACCAACAGGGATCGCCGGCACTGAAGCTTTCTTT
TRBJ1-4 | . | TRBV28 | . | CASSFSRGPDEKLFF | TGTGCCAGCAGTTTCTCCAGGGGCCCTGATGAAAAACTGTTTTTT
TRBJ2-1 | . | TRBV11-3 | few | CASSLEGGTIGNEQFF | TGTGCCAGCAGCTTAGAGGGGGGAACCATTGGCAATGAGCAGTTCTTC
TRBJ1-2 | . | TRBV6-2/TRBV6-3 | . | CASSSSTGNYGYTF | .
TRBJ2-2 | . | TRBV7-2 | once | CASSARGTGELFF | TGTGCCAGCAGCGCCCGGGGAACCGGGGAGCTGTTTTTT
TRBJ1-5 | TRBD1 | TRBV28 | . | CASTVDREEEPQHF | TGTGCCAGCACCGTTGACAGGGAAGAAGAGCCCCAGCATTTT
TRBJ2-5 | . | TRBV3-1/TRBV3-2 | . | CASSLSSGGETQYF | TGTGCCAGCAGCCTATCCTCGGGTGGGGAGACCCAGTACTTC
TRBJ2-7 | TRBD2 | TRBV24-1 | . | CATSRSGDSSYEQYF | TGTGCCACCAGTCGAAGCGGGGATAGCTCCTACGAGCAGTACTTC
TRBJ2-1 | TRBD2 | TRBV11-2 | once | CASSLFGTSNNEQFF | TGTGCCAGCAGCTTATTCGGGACTAGTAACAATGAGCAGTTCTTC
TRBJ2-7 | TRBD1 | TRBV12-3/TRBV12-4 | . | CASRRQGVSEQYF | TGTGCCAGCAGGAGACAGGGTGTAAGCGAGCAGTACTTC
TRBJ2-5 | TRBD1 | TRBV7-9 | . | CASSLGDRLLETQYF | TGTGCCAGCAGCTTAGGGGACAGGCTTTTGGAGACCCAGTACTTC
TRBJ1-1 | . | TRBV5-1 | . | CASSSPRGGSSEAFF | TGCGCCAGCAGCAGCCCTCGGGGGGGCTCTTCTGAAGCTTTCTTT
TRBJ2-1 | . | TRBV6-2/TRBV6-3 | . | CASSYKRVDNEQFF | TGTGCCAGCAGTTACAAGCGGGTGGACAATGAGCAGTTCTTC
TRBJ2-1 | TRBD2 | TRBV29-1 | once | CSARTSGRVAEQFF | TGCAGCGCTCGGACTAGCGGGAGAGTCGCTGAGCAGTTCTTC
TRBJ2-7 | TRBD1 | TRBV28 | . | CASRTGTGDEQYF | TGTGCCAGCAGGACCGGGACAGGGGACGAGCAGTACTTC
TRBJ2-7 | . | TRBV7-6 | . | CASSLALTGYEQYF | TGTGCCAGCAGCTTAGCGCTGACAGGCTACGAGCAGTACTTC
TRBJ2-2 | . | TRBV12-3/TRBV12-4 | . | CASSAGAGELFF | TGTGCCAGCTCCGCGGGGGCTGGGGAGCTGTTTTTT
TRBJ1-4 | TRBD1 | TRBV4-3 | . | CASSQTGVNEKLFF | TGCGCCAGCAGCCAGACAGGGGTTAATGAAAAACTGTTTTTT
TRBJ2-3 | . | TRBV2 | . | CASRVASTDTQYF | TGTGCCAGCAGGGTGGCTAGCACAGATACGCAGTATTTT
TRBJ2-3 | . | TRBV3-1/TRBV3-2 | . | CASSQVSDTQYF | TGTGCCAGCAGCCAAGTTTCGGATACGCAGTATTTT
TRBJ2-1 | . | TRBV24-1 | once | CATSGTDEDSNEQFF | TGTGCCACCAGTGGTACTGACGAAGACAGCAATGAGCAGTTCTTC
TRBJ2-7 | . | TRBV9 | . | CASSVGVEVHEQYF | TGTGCCAGCAGCGTTGGGGTGGAGGTCCACGAGCAGTACTTC
TRBJ2-7 | . | TRBV29-1 | . | CSVEAGAYEQYF | TGCAGCGTTGAGGCAGGGGCCTACGAGCAGTACTTC
TRBJ2-7 | . | TRBV20-1 | once | CSASGAQSYEQYF | TGCAGTGCTAGTGGGGCACAATCCTACGAGCAGTACTTC
TRBJ2-7 | TRBD1 | TRBV28 | . | CATARDRVRHEQYF | TGTGCCACGGCACGGGACAGAGTAAGGCACGAGCAGTACTTC
TRBJ2-4 | TRBD2 | TRBV7-8 | . | CASSPGGGIQYF | TGTGCCAGCAGCCCCGGGGGGGGCATTCAGTACTTC
TRBJ2-7 | TRBD2 | TRBV6-2/TRBV6-3 | . | CASSGLAEAYEQYF | TGTGCCAGCAGTGGACTAGCGGAGGCCTACGAGCAGTACTTC